These 25 T cell receptor beta chains were sequenced from one sample in a study of immune evolution from preneoplasia to lung adenocarcinoma. Repertoires were generated with immunoSEQ multiplex PCR, while TCRdb's copy carries only in-frame clones and drops some. The sample lists around 21,000 clones; about 71% were seen once. Specimen: FFPE invasive lung adenocarcinoma tissue. The source of these receptors is a person aged 55 to 75 with lung adenocarcinoma.

This clone was seen just once. DNA of the CDR3: TGTGCCAGCTCACTACAGGTCACAGTTGATACGCAGTATTTT. Translation: CASSLQVTVDTQYF. The chain is built from TRBV18 and TRBJ2-3; tentative D call: TRBD1 (5 bases). V was shortened by 4 bases and J by 6 bases, with 14 bases between the two germline ends. The germline CDR1 and CDR2 sequences are KGHSH and LQKENI. The CDR3 consists of 14 residues.

V usage is TRBV28 and J usage is TRBJ2-3; D gene ambiguous. The length of the CDR3 is 12 residues. Trimming cost V 6 bases and J 1 base, with 5 bases left between them. Germline lookup yields CDR1 MDHEN and CDR2 SYDVKM. The CDR3 bases are TGTGCCAGCAGCCCCCGCACAGATACGCAGTATTTT. Translating gives CASSPRTDTQYF. Full variable domain (outside the CDR3, taken from reference TRBV28 and TRBJ2-3): DVKVTQSSRYLVKRTGEKVFLECVQDMDHENMFWYRQDPGLGLRLIYFSYDVKMKEKGDIPEGYSVSREKKERFSLILESASTNQTSMYLCASSPRTDTQYFGPGTRLTVL.

The rearrangement links TRBV7-8 to TRBJ1-5; no firm D call. Per the germline V gene, CDR1 is SGHVS and CDR2 is FQNEAQ. V shed 6 bases and J shed 4 bases, with 10 bases lying between them. There are 13 residues in the CDR3. The CDR3 region is CASRKHINQPQHF. As DNA, the CDR3 is TGTGCCAGCAGGAAACATATAAATCAGCCCCAGCATTTT.

The chain carries TRBV7-9 and TRBJ2-5, with D unclear. CDR3 size: 15 residues. Germline CDR1 reads SEHNR; CDR2 reads FQNEAQ (reference sequence). V lost 7 bases and J 2 bases, leaving 17 bases between the germline ends. CDR3 sequence reads: CASTSTSQVQETQYF. DNA for the CDR3: TGTGCCAGCACATCGACAAGTCAAGTTCAAGAGACCCAGTACTTC.

This chain joins TRBV5-1 and TRBJ2-1; possibly TRBD1 or TRBD2 for D (7 bases each). Trimming removed 2 bases at V and 7 bases at J, with 16 bases between. The CDR3 runs 15 residues. Per germline, CDR1 SGHRS and CDR2 YFSETQ. The CDR3 bases are TGCGCCAGCAGCTTCGAGGGGGCCGGGGGGAATGAGCAGTTCTTC. Protein product: CASSFEGAGGNEQFF.

The V call is TRBV4-1, the J call TRBJ2-7, with a possible D match to TRBD1 (6 bases). The V end was cut by 1 base, the J end by 5 bases, with 9 bases between. Per germline, CDR1 MGHRA and CDR2 YSYEKL. The length of the CDR3 is 13 residues. The CDR3 nucleotides read TGCGCCAGCAGCCAAGTTCCAGGGGACGAGCAGTACTTC. Translated: CASSQVPGDEQYF.

The chain has TRBV4-2 and TRBJ2-5, with 8 bases that match TRBD2. The germline V gene has CDR1 LGHNA and CDR2 YNFKEQ. The CDR3 is made up of 15 amino acids. V was clipped by 0 bases and J by 5 bases; unmatched bases: 5. The CDR3 spells CASSQDPAGAETQYF. CDR3 DNA sequence: TGTGCCAGCAGCCAAGATCCAGCGGGAGCGGAGACCCAGTACTTC.

The chain joins TRBV6-6 to TRBJ2-5; TRBD1 aligns across 8 bases. V lost 7 bases, J lost 5 bases, and 15 bases stayed unmatched. Germline V gives CDR1 MNHNY, CDR2 SVGAGI (reference sequence). CDR3 size: 16 residues. The CDR3 protein is CASTPRETGGGETQYF. CDR3 DNA: TGTGCCAGCACCCCGAGAGAAACAGGGGGAGGCGAGACCCAGTACTTC.

The V call is TRBV5-1, the J call TRBJ1-5; weak D call: TRBD1 (6 bases). The CDR3 has 15 amino acids. The V end was cut by 0 bases, the J end by 2 bases, with 9 bases between. Germline assignment: CDR1 SGHRS and CDR2 YFSETQ. This CDR3 reads CASSLDGGRNQPQHF. CDR3 sequence (DNA): TGCGCCAGCAGCTTGGACGGGGGCCGCAATCAGCCCCAGCATTTT.

The chain recombines TRBV5-6 with TRBJ1-1; 8 nucleotides agree with TRBD1. The germline gives CDR1 SGHDT, CDR2 YYEEEE. The CDR3 totals 14 residues. V shed 5 bases, J shed 7 bases, and the junction held 10 bases outside the gene matches. The CDR3 DNA sequence: TGTGCCAGCAGTCTGCTAGGGGACAGGAATGAAGCTTTCTTT. It translates to CASSLLGDRNEAFF.

The chain is built from TRBV5-1 and TRBJ2-6; D tentatively fits TRBD1 or TRBD2 (6 bases each). The CDR3 is 19 residues long. Germline CDR1 is SGHRS and CDR2 is YFSETQ. Trimming shortened V by 0 bases and J by 2 bases, and 18 bases separated the two germline ends. CDR3 bases: TGCGCCAGCAGCTTGGCCTCGATTGGTGGGGGGCCTGGGGCCAACGTCCTGACTTTC. Translating it yields CASSLASIGGGPGANVLTF.

The rearrangement joins TRBV27 to TRBJ1-1, with 7 nucleotides matching TRBD1. From germline, CDR1 is MNHEY and CDR2 SMNVEV (reference sequence). With 3 bases clipped from V and 4 bases from J, the junction kept 11 bases outside the gene matches. This CDR3 comprises 16 residues. The DNA for the CDR3 is TGTGCCAGCAGTTTCCGACAGGGCGGAGCACCCACTGAAGCTTTCTTT. Translating gives CASSFRQGGAPTEAFF.

The rearrangement uses TRBV28 and TRBJ2-1; 11 bases map to TRBD2. The CDR3 covers 17 residues. V shed 3 bases, J shed 5 bases, and the junction held 9 bases outside the gene matches. CDR1 and CDR2 from the germline V gene are MDHEN and SYDVKM. The CDR3 loop reads CASSFPLGTSGNNEQFF. CDR3 bases: TGTGCCAGCAGTTTCCCCCTCGGGACTAGCGGCAACAATGAGCAGTTCTTC.

V usage is TRBV18 and J usage is TRBJ1-2; D is undetermined. Per germline, CDR1 KGHSH and CDR2 LQKENI. The germline V and J ends were trimmed by 2 bases and 7 bases, with 8 bases remaining between them. The CDR3 consists of 12 residues. The CDR3 here is CASSPGIGGYTF. The CDR3 DNA reads TGTGCCAGCTCACCAGGGATTGGTGGCTACACCTTC.

This clone was seen once. The chain is built from TRBV27 and TRBJ1-4; 9 nucleotides align to TRBD1. This CDR3 has 21 residues. V shed 2 bases, J shed 7 bases, and the junction held 23 bases outside the gene matches. Looked up from germline, CDR1 is MNHEY and CDR2 is SMNVEV (reference sequence). The CDR3 sequence is CASSLRFRVGTGSPQGEKLFF. CDR3 nucleotides: TGTGCCAGCAGTTTAAGATTTCGGGTTGGGACAGGGTCGCCCCAGGGTGAAAAACTGTTTTTT.

This rearrangement joins TRBV21-1 to TRBJ2-7; whether TRBD2, the table's D call, matches the DNA was not checked. TRBV21-1 corresponds to a pseudogene. The CDR3 is made up of 18 amino acids. For the CDR3, the DNA is TGTGCCAGCAGCATGTGGTCAGGTAGCGGCTCTTTAACCTACGAGCAGTACTTC. This gives the protein CASSMWSGSGSLTYEQYF.

This clone was recorded a few times. The chain carries TRBV11-2 and TRBJ2-7; D is perhaps TRBD1 (5 bases). V gave up 5 bases and J gave up 2 bases, with 13 bases separating them. Germline V lookup: CDR1 SGHAT, CDR2 FQNNGV. The CDR3 covers 14 residues. CDR3 loop: CASSRGPEAYEQYF. The CDR3 nucleotides are TGTGCCAGCAGCAGGGGCCCTGAGGCCTACGAGCAGTACTTC.

V is TRBV28 and J is TRBJ2-1; 7 nucleotides agree with TRBD2. Germline loops: CDR1 MDHEN, CDR2 SYDVKM. The CDR3 has 15 amino acids. V trimming: 6 bases; J trimming: 0 bases; junction bases outside the gene matches: 5. In DNA form, the CDR3 reads TGTGCCAGCAGGTCTAGCGGCCCCTCCTACAATGAGCAGTTCTTC. Protein product: CASRSSGPSYNEQFF. Using reference TRBV28 and TRBJ2-1 for the parts outside the CDR3, the full variable domain is DVKVTQSSRYLVKRTGEKVFLECVQDMDHENMFWYRQDPGLGLRLIYFSYDVKMKEKGDIPEGYSVSREKKERFSLILESASTNQTSMYLCASRSSGPSYNEQFFGPGTRLTVL.

The CDR3 region has the DNA TGTGCCAGCAAGGCCGACAGGGGGATTTCCGGGGAGCTGTTTTTT. Protein: CASKADRGISGELFF. V usage is TRBV6-4 and J usage is TRBJ2-2; the match to TRBD1 covers 9 bases. Germline lookup yields CDR1 MRHNA and CDR2 SNTAGT. Losses at the gene ends were 7 bases for V and 6 bases for J; bases not matched to a gene: 9. This CDR3 is 15 amino acids long.

The chain carries TRBV5-5 and TRBJ2-1; D is unresolved. The germline V gene encodes CDR1 SGHKS and CDR2 YYEKEE (reference sequence). This CDR3 has 13 residues. V lost 1 base and J lost 7, with 9 bases in between. The CDR3 region is CASSLYLENEQFF. DNA for the CDR3: TGTGCCAGCAGCTTGTATTTAGAAAATGAGCAGTTCTTC.

In its sample, this clone is medium-sized. V gene TRBV7-2 combines with J gene TRBJ2-7; 11 nucleotides line up with TRBD1. This CDR3 is 15 amino acids long. CDR1 SGHTA and CDR2 FQGNSA come from the germline V gene. V lost 3 bases, J lost 4 bases, and 5 bases stayed unmatched. The CDR3 DNA reads as TGTGCCAGCAGCTTCGGGACAGGGGGATTGTACGAGCAGTACTTC. This sequence encodes CASSFGTGGLYEQYF.

The chain carries TRBV6-5 and TRBJ1-2; no firm D call. V was trimmed by 0 bases and J by 4 bases, leaving 12 bases between them. Germline V gene lookup returns CDR1 MNHEY and CDR2 SVGAGI. This CDR3 has 15 amino acids. The CDR3 nucleotides are TGTGCCAGCAGTTACTCGGTGTCAGCTAGCTATGGCTACACCTTC. It is translated as CASSYSVSASYGYTF.

CDR3 region: CASNFGGDGYTF. DNA of the CDR3: TGTGCCAGCAATTTCGGCGGGGATGGCTACACCTTC. This chain joins TRBV28 and TRBJ1-2; D not resolved. V lost 7 bases and J 6 bases, leaving 12 bases between the germline ends. The germline CDR1 and CDR2 sequences are MDHEN and SYDVKM. The CDR3 is 12 amino acids.

This clone was picked up one time. V is TRBV7-8 and J is TRBJ2-4; no clear D. The CDR3 covers 14 residues. Germline CDR1 reads SGHVS; CDR2 reads FQNEAQ. V gave up 2 bases and J gave up 4 bases, with 9 bases separating them. The CDR3 loop is CASSLTGRKNIQYF. The CDR3 DNA is TGTGCCAGCAGCTTAACCGGACGAAAAAACATTCAGTACTTC.

The rearrangement joins TRBV28 to TRBJ2-5; D ambiguous. Trimming left V 3 bases short and J 3 bases short, with 8 bases between. Germline V lookup: CDR1 MDHEN, CDR2 SYDVKM. The CDR3 consists of 13 residues. CDR3: CASSFYGEETQYF. The DNA for the CDR3 is TGTGCCAGCAGTTTTTACGGCGAAGAGACCCAGTACTTC.